The rows below give T cell receptor beta chains drawn from one sample of a study of blood T cell repertoires in COVID-19. Sequenced by immunoSEQ multiplex PCR; TCRdb stores in-frame clones only, minus some. The repertoire holds under 250,000 clones, with 82% as singletons. The sample consisted of PBMCs or T cells enriched from blood (not recorded which). These receptor sequences come from a woman aged 55-69 years who had recovered from COVID-19. CDR3s include the opening cysteine and the closing phenylalanine or tryptophan. D genes are given only for firm matches. The listing skips clone size in some rows; elsewhere it reads once, few, many or a size class.

>TRBD1|TRBV7-9|TRBJ1-1|.
CASSGNRGRVLNTEAFF
TGTGCCAGCAGCGGAAACAGGGGTAGAGTTTTGAACACTGAAGCTTTCTTT
>TRBD1|TRBV12-3/TRBV12-4|TRBJ1-1|.
CASSWTGGVEAFF
TGTGCCAGCAGTTGGACAGGGGGCGTTGAAGCTTTCTTT
>TRBD1|TRBV7-2|TRBJ1-1|.
CASSLAQGDTEAFF
TGTGCCAGCAGCTTAGCGCAGGGGGACACTGAAGCTTTCTTT
>.|TRBV6-1|TRBJ2-3|.
CASSENQQGPFIDTQYF
TGTGCCAGCAGTGAAAACCAGCAGGGGCCCTTTATAGATACGCAGTATTTT
>TRBD2|TRBV6-5|TRBJ2-7|few
CASSPGLAGDYEQYF
TGTGCCAGCAGCCCGGGACTAGCGGGAGACTACGAGCAGTACTTC
>TRBD1|TRBV19|TRBJ1-2|.
CASSSTGGGGYTF
TGTGCCAGTAGTTCTACAGGGGGCGGTGGCTACACCTTC
>.|TRBV4-3|TRBJ2-7|.
CASSQELLTTYEQYF
TGCGCCAGCAGCCAAGAACTACTGACGACCTACGAGCAGTACTTC
>.|TRBV20-1|TRBJ2-7|.
CSASSGYEQYF
TGCAGTGCTAGCAGCGGATACGAGCAGTACTTC
>.|TRBV19|TRBJ2-7|.
CASRQLGRGEQYF
TGTGCCAGTAGGCAACTAGGTCGTGGCGAGCAGTACTTC
>.|TRBV6-5|TRBJ1-1|few
CASSYSSLAFF
TGTGCCAGCAGTTACTCGAGTTTAGCTTTCTTT
>.|TRBV28|TRBJ1-2|.
CASQGSSYGYTF
TGTGCCAGCCAGGGATCGAGCTATGGCTACACCTTC
>TRBD2|TRBV9|TRBJ2-1|.
CASSVALREGPYNEQFF
TGTGCCAGCAGCGTAGCATTGCGGGAGGGCCCCTACAATGAGCAGTTCTTC
>.|TRBV5-4|TRBJ2-7|.
CASSQGLLPYEQYF
TGTGCCAGCAGCCAGGGACTTCTTCCCTACGAGCAGTACTTC
>.|TRBV19|TRBJ2-1|.
CASSTYNSYNEQFF
TGTGCCAGTAGTACCTATAACTCCTACAATGAGCAGTTCTTC
>.|TRBV7-9|TRBJ2-7|.
CASSRAGTYEQYF
TGTGCCAGCAGCAGAGCCGGGACCTACGAGCAGTACTTC
>TRBD2|TRBV19|TRBJ2-7|.
CASSIIWGGTYEQYF
TGTGCCAGTAGTATAATCTGGGGAGGGACCTACGAGCAGTACTTC
>TRBD1|TRBV19|TRBJ2-7|.
CASSIAGQGPYEQYF
TGTGCCAGTAGTATTGCGGGACAGGGACCCTACGAGCAGTACTTC
>.|TRBV4-1|TRBJ2-4|.
CASSQRGSAGQNIQYF
TGCGCCAGCAGCCAACGTGGTTCTGCGGGGCAAAACATTCAGTACTTC
>.|TRBV20-1|TRBJ1-1|.
CSASTEALGGAFF
TGCAGTGCTAGTACTGAGGCCCTAGGAGGAGCTTTCTTT
>.|TRBV29-1|TRBJ1-1|.
CSVMIRDTEAFF
TGCAGCGTGATGATCAGGGACACTGAAGCTTTCTTT
>TRBD1|TRBV4-2|TRBJ1-5|.
CASSQVTGGEHQPQHF
TGTGCCAGCAGCCAAGTAACAGGGGGTGAACATCAGCCCCAGCATTTT
>.|TRBV5-4|TRBJ2-7|.
CASSPEGVEQYF
TGTGCCAGCAGCCCTGAGGGGGTCGAGCAGTACTTC
>.|TRBV5-1|TRBJ2-2|.
CASSMDGNTGELFF
TGCGCCAGCAGCATGGACGGGAACACCGGGGAGCTGTTTTTT
>.|TRBV4-3|TRBJ1-4|.
CASSQDAYFNEKLFF
TGCGCCAGCAGCCAAGATGCCTATTTTAATGAAAAACTGTTTTTT
>TRBD1|TRBV19|TRBJ1-4|.
CASSSGQGANEKLFF
TGTGCCAGTAGTTCGGGACAGGGGGCGAATGAAAAACTGTTTTTT
>.|TRBV19|TRBJ2-4|.
CASSIGGATKNIQYF
TGTGCCAGTAGTATAGGTGGGGCAACCAAAAACATTCAGTACTTC
>.|TRBV21-1|TRBJ2-7|.
CASSLRAGMYEQYF
TGTGCCAGCAGCCTCAGGGCAGGGATGTACGAGCAGTACTTC
>.|TRBV4-1|TRBJ2-7|.
CASSQSGVTYEQYF
TGCGCCAGCAGCCAATCGGGGGTTACCTACGAGCAGTACTTC
>TRBD2|TRBV19|TRBJ2-5|.
CATSGTSGSWETQYF
TGTGCCACCTCCGGGACTAGCGGTTCTTGGGAGACCCAGTACTTC
>TRBD1|TRBV9|TRBJ1-5|.
CASSVAGGGQPQHF
TGTGCCAGCAGCGTAGCAGGGGGCGGTCAGCCCCAGCATTTT
>TRBD2|TRBV6-1|TRBJ2-1|.
CASSEARTSDGQFF
TGTGCCAGCAGTGAAGCGCGGACTAGCGACGGGCAGTTCTTC
>TRBD1|TRBV16|TRBJ1-1|.
CASSDGTGSSVAFF
TGTGCCAGCAGCGATGGGACAGGCTCGTCGGTAGCTTTCTTT
>TRBD1|TRBV12-5|TRBJ2-3|.
CASVRPQGADTQYF
TGTGCTAGTGTTAGACCGCAGGGGGCAGATACGCAGTATTTT
>.|TRBV7-2|TRBJ1-1|.
CASSLAAGNTEAFF
TGTGCCAGCAGCTTAGCTGCAGGGAACACTGAAGCTTTCTTT
>TRBD1|TRBV7-6|TRBJ1-3|.
CASSSGTGTGNTIYF
TGTGCCAGCAGCTCCGGGACAGGGACTGGAAACACCATATATTTT
>.|TRBV30|TRBJ2-5|once
CAWSEQGQETQYF
TGTGCCTGGAGTGAACAGGGACAAGAGACCCAGTACTTC
>TRBD1|TRBV3-1/TRBV3-2|TRBJ1-5|.
CASSQGYRGSNQPQHF
TGTGCCAGCAGCCAAGGGTACAGGGGAAGCAATCAGCCCCAGCATTTT
>.|TRBV10-3|TRBJ1-1|.
CAIQDRNTEAFF
TGTGCCATACAGGACCGGAACACTGAAGCTTTCTTT
>.|TRBV7-2|TRBJ1-1|once
CASSLRGNGNTEAFF
TGTGCCAGCAGCTTAAGGGGGAATGGCAACACTGAAGCTTTCTTT
>.|TRBV7-2|TRBJ2-3|.
CASSLGAHYLTDTQYF
TGTGCCAGCAGCTTAGGAGCGCACTACCTCACAGATACGCAGTATTTT
>.|TRBV2|TRBJ2-3|.
CASSDSVRGRTDTQYF
TGTGCCAGCAGTGATAGCGTCAGGGGTCGCACAGATACGCAGTATTTT
>TRBD1|TRBV5-4|TRBJ2-3|.
CASSLGTGGSDTQYF
TGTGCCAGCAGCTTGGGGACAGGGGGCTCAGATACGCAGTATTTT
>.|TRBV6-6|TRBJ1-1|.
CASSYSGQQGAEAFF
TGTGCCAGCAGTTACTCGGGACAACAAGGAGCTGAAGCTTTCTTT
>.|TRBV4-1|TRBJ2-7|.
CASSQVSGTRGEQYF
TGCGCCAGCAGCCAAGTTTCAGGGACCAGGGGCGAGCAGTACTTC
>.|TRBV5-5|TRBJ1-6|.
CASSFSAGASSYNSPLHF
TGTGCCAGCAGCTTTAGTGCAGGGGCAAGCTCCTATAATTCACCCCTCCACTTT
>.|TRBV29-1|TRBJ2-1|.
CSVEGGQGYNEQFF
TGCAGCGTTGAGGGGGGGCAGGGGTACAATGAGCAGTTCTTC
>TRBD1|TRBV3-1/TRBV3-2|TRBJ1-2|.
CASSSDRGLIYGYTF
TGTGCCAGCAGCTCTGACAGGGGGCTCATCTATGGCTACACCTTC
>.|TRBV7-9|TRBJ1-4|.
CASSPRGLGEKLFF
TGTGCCAGCAGCCCCCGGGGTCTGGGGGAAAAACTGTTTTTT
>.|TRBV3-1/TRBV3-2|TRBJ2-3|.
CASSQPGTLDTQYF
TGTGCCAGCAGCCAGCCCGGGACTCTAGATACGCAGTATTTT
>.|TRBV27|TRBJ1-1|.
CASSFHGGVNRRTTEAFF
TGTGCCAGCAGTTTCCACGGAGGGGTAAATCGCCGGACCACTGAAGCTTTCTTT
>.|TRBV15|TRBJ1-3|few
CATSIDSRSGNTIYF
TGTGCCACCAGCATAGACAGTCGATCTGGAAACACCATATATTTT
>.|TRBV6-5|TRBJ1-1|.
CASLSGVDTEAFF
TGTGCCTCTCTCTCCGGGGTAGACACTGAAGCTTTCTTT